These 13 T cell receptor beta chains came from one sample sequenced in a study of T cells expressing NK-cell markers. TCRdb reprocessed the 5' RACE reads; each CDR3 protein has one entry and no DNA is given. The sample includes approximately 420,000 distinct CDR3 sequences. Sequenced sample: blood T cells: a sorted CD56 or NKG2C T cell subset, CD4+ or CD8+ T cells, or bulk PBMC T cells (not recorded which). The source is a woman aged 45-60 years in good health.

The chain joins TRBV5-1 to TRBJ2-3. CDR1 and CDR2 from the germline V gene are SGHRS and YFSETQ. The CDR3 is made up of 12 amino acids. Here the CDR3 reads CASGYRTDTQYF. The whole variable domain, remainder taken from reference TRBV5-1 and TRBJ2-3, is KAGVTQTPRYLIKTRGQQVTLSCSPISGHRSVSWYQQTPGQGLQFLFEYFSETQRNKGNFPGRFSGRQFSNSRSEMNVSTLELGDSALYLCASGYRTDTQYFGPGTRLTVL.

V is TRBV29-1 and J is TRBJ2-3; absent DNA, TCRdb's TRBD2 call cannot be checked. Germline V CDR1 and CDR2: SQVTM, ANQGSEA. CDR3 length: 15 amino acids. This CDR3 reads CSVRNSGSRTDTQYF.

The V and J genes are TRBV11-3 and TRBJ2-3; TCRdb lists TRBD1, though no DNA is available to test this call. CDR3 length equals 14 residues. The germline CDR1 and CDR2 sequences are SGHNT and YENEEA. CDR3 loop: CASRYGGFGDTQYF.

V and J are TRBV7-8 and TRBJ1-6. Germline CDR1 is SGHVS and CDR2 is FQNEAQ. The CDR3 loop spans 14 amino acids. This CDR3 is CASSFEQNNSPLHF.

The chain recombines TRBV5-6 with TRBJ1-5. Germline V gene lookup returns CDR1 SGHDT and CDR2 YYEEEE. CDR3 length: 15 amino acids. The CDR3 loop is CASSLFHRSNQPQHF.

The rearrangement links TRBV7-9 to TRBJ2-4; TCRdb's D call of TRBD2 is untestable without DNA. The CDR3 is 15 residues long. From germline, CDR1 is SEHNR and CDR2 FQNEAQ (reference sequence). The CDR3 is CAIRDSSGSKNIQYF.

The J gene is TRBJ2-1, the V gene TRBV27. The CDR3 contains 13 residues. In germline, CDR1 is MNHEY, CDR2 SMNVEV (reference sequence). The CDR3 reads CASSRLRDNEQFF.

This chain connects TRBV4-1 to TRBJ1-1; TCRdb outputs TRBD1, but without DNA this stays unchecked. Germline-derived CDR1 and CDR2 are MGHRA and YSYEKL. This CDR3 is 16 amino acids long. The CDR3 is CASRLDPDVGAFEAFF.

The chain links TRBV5-1 to TRBJ2-6. This CDR3 contains 18 residues. Germline V gene sequence: CDR1 SGHRS, CDR2 YFSETQ. CDR3 region: CASSLGETQLSGANVLTF.

This chain links TRBV2 with TRBJ2-3. This CDR3 is built from 13 residues. The V gene's germline CDR1 is SNHLY and CDR2 FYNNEI. The CDR3 spells CASSEKLPDTQYF.

The rearrangement links TRBV18 to TRBJ2-6. CDR1 is KGHSH and CDR2 is LQKENI in the germline V gene. The length of the CDR3 is 14 residues. The CDR3 reads CASSPRSGANVLTF.

The chain combines TRBV3-1 with TRBJ1-2; the D call from TCRdb, TRBD1, cannot be confirmed without DNA. The CDR3 extends over 15 amino acids. CDR1 is LGHDT, CDR2 YNNKEL, per germline (reference sequence). This chain's CDR3 is CASSLTPGQGARYTF.

The V call is TRBV27, the J call TRBJ1-6. Germline V gives CDR1 MNHEY, CDR2 SMNVEV (reference sequence). This CDR3 contains 11 residues. CDR3 sequence reads: CASRSNSPLHF.